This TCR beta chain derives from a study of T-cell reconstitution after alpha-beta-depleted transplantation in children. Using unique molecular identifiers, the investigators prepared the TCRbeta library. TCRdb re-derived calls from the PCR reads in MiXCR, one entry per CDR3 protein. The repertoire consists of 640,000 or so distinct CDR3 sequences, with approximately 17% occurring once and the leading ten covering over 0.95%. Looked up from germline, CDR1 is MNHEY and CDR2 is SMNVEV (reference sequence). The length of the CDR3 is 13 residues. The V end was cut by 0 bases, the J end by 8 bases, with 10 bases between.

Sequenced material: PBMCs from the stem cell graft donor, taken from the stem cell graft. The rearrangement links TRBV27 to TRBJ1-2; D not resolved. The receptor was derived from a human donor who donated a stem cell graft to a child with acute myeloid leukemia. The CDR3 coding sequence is TGTGCCAGCAGTTTATCGAGTCAGTACGGCTACACCTTC. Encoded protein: CASSLSSQYGYTF.